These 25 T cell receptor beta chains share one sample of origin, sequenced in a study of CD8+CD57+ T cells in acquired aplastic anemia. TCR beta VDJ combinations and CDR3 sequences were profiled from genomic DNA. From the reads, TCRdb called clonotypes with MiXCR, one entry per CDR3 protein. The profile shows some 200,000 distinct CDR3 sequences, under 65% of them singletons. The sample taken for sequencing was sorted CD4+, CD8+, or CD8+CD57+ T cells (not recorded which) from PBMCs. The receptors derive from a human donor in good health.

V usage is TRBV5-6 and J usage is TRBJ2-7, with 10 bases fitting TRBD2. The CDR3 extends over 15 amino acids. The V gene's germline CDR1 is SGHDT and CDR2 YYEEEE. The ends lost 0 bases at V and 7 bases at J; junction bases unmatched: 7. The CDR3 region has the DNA TGTGCCAGCAGCTTGGAAGCGGGGGGGAAGAATGAGCAGTACTTC. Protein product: CASSLEAGGKNEQYF.

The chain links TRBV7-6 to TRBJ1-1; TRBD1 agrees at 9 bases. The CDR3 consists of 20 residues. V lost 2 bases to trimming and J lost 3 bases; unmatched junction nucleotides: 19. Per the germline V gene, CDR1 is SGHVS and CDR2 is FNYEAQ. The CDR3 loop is CASSLRGQGTMNTGDTEAFF. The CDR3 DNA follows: TGTGCCAGCAGCTTAAGGGGACAGGGAACGATGAACACCGGGGACACTGAAGCTTTCTTT. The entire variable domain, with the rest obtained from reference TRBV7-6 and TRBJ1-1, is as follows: GAGVSQSPRYKVTKRGQDVALRCDPISGHVSLYWYRQALGQGPEFLTYFNYEAQQDKSGLPNDRFSAERPEGSISTLTIQRTEQRDSAMYRCASSLRGQGTMNTGDTEAFFGQGTRLTVV.

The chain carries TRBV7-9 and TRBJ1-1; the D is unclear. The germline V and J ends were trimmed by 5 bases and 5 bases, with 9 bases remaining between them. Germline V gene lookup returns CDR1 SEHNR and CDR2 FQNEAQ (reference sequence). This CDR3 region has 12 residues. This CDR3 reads CASSLRETEAFF. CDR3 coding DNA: TGTGCCAGCAGCCTGAGGGAGACTGAAGCTTTCTTT.

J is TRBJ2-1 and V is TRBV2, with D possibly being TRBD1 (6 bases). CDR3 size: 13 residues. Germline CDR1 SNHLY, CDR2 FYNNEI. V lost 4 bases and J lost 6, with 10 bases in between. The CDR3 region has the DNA TGTGCCAGCAGTGCATGGACAGTCAATGAGCAGTTCTTC. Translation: CASSAWTVNEQFF.

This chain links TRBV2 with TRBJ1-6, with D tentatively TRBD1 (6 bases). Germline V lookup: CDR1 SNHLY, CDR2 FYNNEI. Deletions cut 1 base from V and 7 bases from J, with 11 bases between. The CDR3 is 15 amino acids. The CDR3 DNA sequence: TGTGCCAGCAGTGAAGGGCAGGGGACCAATTCACCCCTCCACTTT. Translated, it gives CASSEGQGTNSPLHF.

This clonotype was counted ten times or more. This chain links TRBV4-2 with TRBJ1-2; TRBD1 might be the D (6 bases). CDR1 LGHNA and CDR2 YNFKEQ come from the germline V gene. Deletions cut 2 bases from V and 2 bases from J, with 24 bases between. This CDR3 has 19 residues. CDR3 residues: CASSQSTTPDRISNYGYTF. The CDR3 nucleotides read TGTGCCAGCAGCCAATCGACGACCCCAGACAGGATCAGCAACTATGGCTACACCTTC.

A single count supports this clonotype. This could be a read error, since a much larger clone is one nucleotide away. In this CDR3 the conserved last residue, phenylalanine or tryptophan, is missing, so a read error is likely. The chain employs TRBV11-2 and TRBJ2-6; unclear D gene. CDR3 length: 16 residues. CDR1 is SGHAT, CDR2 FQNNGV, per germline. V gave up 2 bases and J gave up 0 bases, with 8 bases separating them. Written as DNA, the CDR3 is TGTGCCAGCAGCTTAATTTTCGGCTCTGGGGCCAACGTCCTGACTTCC. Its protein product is CASSLIFGSGANVLTS.

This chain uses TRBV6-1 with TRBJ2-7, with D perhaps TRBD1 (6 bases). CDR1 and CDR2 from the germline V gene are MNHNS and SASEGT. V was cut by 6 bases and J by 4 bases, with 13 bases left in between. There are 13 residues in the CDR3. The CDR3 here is CASSPGQLYEQYF. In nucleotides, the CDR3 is TGTGCCAGCAGCCCAGGACAGCTGTACGAGCAGTACTTC.

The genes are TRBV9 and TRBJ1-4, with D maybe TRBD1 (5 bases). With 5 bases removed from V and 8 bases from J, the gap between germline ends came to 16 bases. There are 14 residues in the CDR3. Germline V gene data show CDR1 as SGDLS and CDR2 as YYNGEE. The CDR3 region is CASSTGRGGEKLFF. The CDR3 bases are TGTGCCAGCAGTACGGGACGGGGGGGGGAAAAACTGTTTTTT.

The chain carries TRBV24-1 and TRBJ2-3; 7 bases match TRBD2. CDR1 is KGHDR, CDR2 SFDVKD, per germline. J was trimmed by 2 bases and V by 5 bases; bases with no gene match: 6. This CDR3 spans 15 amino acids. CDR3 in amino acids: CATSAGGGLTDTQYF. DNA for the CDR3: TGTGCCACCAGTGCGGGGGGAGGGCTCACAGATACGCAGTATTTT.

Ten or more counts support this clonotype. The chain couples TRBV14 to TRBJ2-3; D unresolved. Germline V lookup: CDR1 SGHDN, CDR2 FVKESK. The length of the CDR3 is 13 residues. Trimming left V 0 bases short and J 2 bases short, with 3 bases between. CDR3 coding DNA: TGTGCCAGCAGCCAAGATCCCACAGATACGCAGTATTTT. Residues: CASSQDPTDTQYF.

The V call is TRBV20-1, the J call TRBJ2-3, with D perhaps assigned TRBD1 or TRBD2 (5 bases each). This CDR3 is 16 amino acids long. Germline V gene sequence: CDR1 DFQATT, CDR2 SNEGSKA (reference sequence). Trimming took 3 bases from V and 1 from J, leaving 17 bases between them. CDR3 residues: CSARPGTAARTDTQYF. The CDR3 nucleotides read TGCAGTGCTAGGCCCGGGACCGCCGCCCGCACAGATACGCAGTATTTT.

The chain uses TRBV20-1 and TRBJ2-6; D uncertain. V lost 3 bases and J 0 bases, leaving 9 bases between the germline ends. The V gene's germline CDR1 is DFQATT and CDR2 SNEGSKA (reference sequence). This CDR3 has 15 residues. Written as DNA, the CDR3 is TGCAGTGCTAGGGATTACAACTCTGGGGCCAACGTCCTGACTTTC. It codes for CSARDYNSGANVLTF.

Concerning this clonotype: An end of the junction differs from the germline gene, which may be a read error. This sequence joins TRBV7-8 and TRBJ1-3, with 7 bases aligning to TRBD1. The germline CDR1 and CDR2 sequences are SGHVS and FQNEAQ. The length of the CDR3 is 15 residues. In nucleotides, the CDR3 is TGTGCCAGCAGCCCGGGGACAGTCTCTGGAAACGCCATATATTTT. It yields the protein CASSPGTVSGNAIYF.

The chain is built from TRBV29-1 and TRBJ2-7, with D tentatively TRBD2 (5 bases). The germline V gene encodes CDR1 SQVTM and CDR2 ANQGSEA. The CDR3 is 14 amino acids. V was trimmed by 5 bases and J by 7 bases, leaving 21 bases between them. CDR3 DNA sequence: TGCAGCGTTCTGCTGGGGAGTGAGGACGGGGAGCAGTACTTC. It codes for CSVLLGSEDGEQYF.

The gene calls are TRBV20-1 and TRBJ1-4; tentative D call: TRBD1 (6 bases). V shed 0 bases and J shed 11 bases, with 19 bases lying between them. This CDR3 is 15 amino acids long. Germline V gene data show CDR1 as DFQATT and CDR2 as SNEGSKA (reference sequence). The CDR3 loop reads CSARDWGADSDKLFF. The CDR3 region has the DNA TGCAGTGCTAGAGATTGGGGGGCGGATTCGGACAAACTGTTTTTT.

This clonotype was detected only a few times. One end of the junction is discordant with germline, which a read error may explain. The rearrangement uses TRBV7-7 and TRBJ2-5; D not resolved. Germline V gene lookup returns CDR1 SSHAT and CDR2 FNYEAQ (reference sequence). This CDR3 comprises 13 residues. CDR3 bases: TGTGCTAGCAGCCCCAACAGACAAGAGACCCAGTACTTC. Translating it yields CASSPNRQETQYF.

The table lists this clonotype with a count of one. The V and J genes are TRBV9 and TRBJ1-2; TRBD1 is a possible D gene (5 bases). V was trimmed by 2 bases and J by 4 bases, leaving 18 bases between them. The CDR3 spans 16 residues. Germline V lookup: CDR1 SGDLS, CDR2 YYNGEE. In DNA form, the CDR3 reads TGTGCCAGCAGCGTGGATGGAGCAGGGAGAAGCTATGGCTACACCTTC. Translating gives CASSVDGAGRSYGYTF.

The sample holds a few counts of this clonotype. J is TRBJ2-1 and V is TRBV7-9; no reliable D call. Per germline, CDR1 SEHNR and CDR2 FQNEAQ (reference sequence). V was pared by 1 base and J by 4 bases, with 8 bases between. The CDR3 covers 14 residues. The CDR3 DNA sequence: TGTGCCAGCAGCTTAGACTATGGATACAATGAGCAGTTCTTC. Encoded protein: CASSLDYGYNEQFF.

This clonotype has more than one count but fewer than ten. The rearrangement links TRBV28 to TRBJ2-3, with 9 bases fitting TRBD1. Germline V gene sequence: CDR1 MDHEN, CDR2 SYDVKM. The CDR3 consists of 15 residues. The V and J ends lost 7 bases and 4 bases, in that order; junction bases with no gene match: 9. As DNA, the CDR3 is TGTGCCAGCACAGAAACAGGGGGCCTGGCAGATACGCAGTATTTT. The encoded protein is CASTETGGLADTQYF.

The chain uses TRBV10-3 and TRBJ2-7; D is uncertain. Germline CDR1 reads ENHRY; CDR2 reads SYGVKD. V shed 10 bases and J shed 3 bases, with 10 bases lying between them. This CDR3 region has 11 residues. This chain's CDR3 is CASIINYEQYF. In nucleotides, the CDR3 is TGTGCCAGCATCATAAACTACGAGCAGTACTTC.

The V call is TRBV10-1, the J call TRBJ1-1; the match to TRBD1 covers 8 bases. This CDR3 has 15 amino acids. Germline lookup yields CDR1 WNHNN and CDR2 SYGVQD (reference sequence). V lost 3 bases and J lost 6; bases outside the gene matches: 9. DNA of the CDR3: TGCGCCAGCAGTGACCGACAGGGGTTCAAGGCTGAAGCTTTCTTT. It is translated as CASSDRQGFKAEAFF.

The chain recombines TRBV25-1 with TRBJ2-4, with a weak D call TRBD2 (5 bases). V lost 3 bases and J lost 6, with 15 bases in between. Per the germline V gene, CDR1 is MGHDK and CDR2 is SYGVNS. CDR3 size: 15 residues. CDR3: CASSELFGVGNIQYF. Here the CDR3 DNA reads TGTGCCAGCAGTGAGTTGTTCGGGGTGGGAAACATTCAGTACTTC. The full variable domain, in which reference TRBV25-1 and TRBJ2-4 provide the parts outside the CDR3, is EADIYQTPRYLVIGTGKKITLECSQTMGHDKMYWYQQDPGMELHLIHYSYGVNSTEKGDLSSESTVSRIRTEHFPLTLESARPSHTSQYLCASSELFGVGNIQYFGAGTRLSVL.

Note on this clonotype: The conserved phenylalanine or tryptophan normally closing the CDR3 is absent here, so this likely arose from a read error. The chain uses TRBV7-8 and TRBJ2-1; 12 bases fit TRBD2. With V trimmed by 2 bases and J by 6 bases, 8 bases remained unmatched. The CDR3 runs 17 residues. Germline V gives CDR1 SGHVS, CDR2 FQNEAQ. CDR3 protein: CASSLNPGLAGSNEQFS. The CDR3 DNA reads TGTGCCAGCAGCTTAAACCCGGGACTAGCGGGTTCCAATGAGCAGTTCTCC.

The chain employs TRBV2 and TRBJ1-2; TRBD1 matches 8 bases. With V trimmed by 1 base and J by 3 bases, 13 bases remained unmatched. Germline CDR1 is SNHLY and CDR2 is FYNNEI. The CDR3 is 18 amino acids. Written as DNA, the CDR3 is TGTGCCAGCAGTGAAGACCCCCCCAGGCAGGGGGCACACTATGGCTACACCTTC. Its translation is CASSEDPPRQGAHYGYTF.